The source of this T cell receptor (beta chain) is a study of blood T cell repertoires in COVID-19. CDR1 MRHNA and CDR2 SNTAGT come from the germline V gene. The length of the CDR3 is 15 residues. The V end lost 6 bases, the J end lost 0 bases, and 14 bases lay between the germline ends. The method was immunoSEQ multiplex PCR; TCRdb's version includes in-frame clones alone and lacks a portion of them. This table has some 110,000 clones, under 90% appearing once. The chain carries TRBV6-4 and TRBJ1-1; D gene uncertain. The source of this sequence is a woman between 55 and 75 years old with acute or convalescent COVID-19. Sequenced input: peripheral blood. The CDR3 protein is CASSPSGQMNTEAFF. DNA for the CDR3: TGTGCCAGCAGCCCTTCTGGTCAGATGAACACTGAAGCTTTCTTT.